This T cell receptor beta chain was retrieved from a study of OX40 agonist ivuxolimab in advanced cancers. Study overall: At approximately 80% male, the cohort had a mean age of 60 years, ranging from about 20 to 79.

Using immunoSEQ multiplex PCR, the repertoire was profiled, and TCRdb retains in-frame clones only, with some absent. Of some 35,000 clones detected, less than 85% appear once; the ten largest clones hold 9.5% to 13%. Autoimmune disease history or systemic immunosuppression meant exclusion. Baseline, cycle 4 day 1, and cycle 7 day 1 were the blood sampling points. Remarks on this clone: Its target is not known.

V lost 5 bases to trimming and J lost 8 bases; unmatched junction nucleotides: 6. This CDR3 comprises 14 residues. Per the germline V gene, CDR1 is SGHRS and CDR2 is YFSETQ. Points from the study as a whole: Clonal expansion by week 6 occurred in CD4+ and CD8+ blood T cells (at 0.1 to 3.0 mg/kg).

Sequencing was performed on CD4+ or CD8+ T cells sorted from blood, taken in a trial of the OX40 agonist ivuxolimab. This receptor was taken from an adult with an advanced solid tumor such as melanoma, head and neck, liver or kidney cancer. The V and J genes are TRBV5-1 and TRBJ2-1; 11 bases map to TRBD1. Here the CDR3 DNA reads TGCGCCAGCAGGGGACAGGGGGGTATCGATGAGCAGTTCTTC. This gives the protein CASRGQGGIDEQFF.